Below are 22 T cell receptor beta chains sequenced from a single sample in a study of blood T cell repertoires in COVID-19. Clones were read by immunoSEQ multiplex PCR, and TCRdb kept only the in-frame ones, dropping some. The sample has about 330,000 clones; around four fifths are singletons. Sequenced sample: peripheral blood. The receptors shown here come from a woman aged 45-60 years with acute or convalescent COVID-19.

The genes are TRBV18 and TRBJ1-5, with D uncertain. Germline CDR1 KGHSH, CDR2 LQKENI. There are 12 residues in the CDR3. V was clipped by 5 bases and J by 1 base, with 3 bases between them. The CDR3 DNA is TGTGCCAGCTCAGGCAGCAATCAGCCCCAGCATTTT. Translation: CASSGSNQPQHF.

This chain uses TRBV29-1 with TRBJ1-2, with D maybe TRBD1 (5 bases). Germline V lookup: CDR1 SQVTM, CDR2 ANQGSEA. Trimming shortened V by 7 bases and J by 8 bases, and 14 bases separated the two germline ends. CDR3 length: 11 residues. CDR3 sequence: CSGQSYEGYTF. The CDR3 coding sequence is TGCAGCGGACAGTCATATGAAGGCTACACCTTC.

The chain is built from TRBV5-4 and TRBJ1-1; maybe TRBD1 (6 bases). The CDR3 runs to 13 residues. Germline V gene lookup returns CDR1 SGHNT and CDR2 YYREEE (reference sequence). The V end was cut by 0 bases, the J end by 6 bases, with 9 bases between. The CDR3 DNA reads as TGTGCCAGCAGCTTGGACAGGGCTCCTGAAGCTTTCTTT. Translation gives CASSLDRAPEAFF.

This chain joins TRBV7-8 and TRBJ1-5; TRBD1 might be the D (6 bases). The CDR3 extends over 18 amino acids. Germline lookup yields CDR1 SGHVS and CDR2 FQNEAQ. Trimming cost V 1 base and J 0 bases, with 16 bases left between them. The CDR3 loop reads CASSLVFRGPNSNQPQHF. The DNA of the CDR3 is TGTGCCAGCAGCTTAGTGTTCAGGGGCCCCAATAGCAATCAGCCCCAGCATTTT.

This clone was seen once. The chain recombines TRBV7-2 with TRBJ1-3; D unclear. Germline assignment: CDR1 SGHTA and CDR2 FQGNSA. The germline V and J ends were trimmed by 5 bases and 3 bases, with 11 bases remaining between them. This CDR3 has 14 amino acids. As DNA, the CDR3 is TGTGCCAGCAGCCTCTACTCAAATGGAAACACCATATATTTT. This gives the protein CASSLYSNGNTIYF.

CDR3 region: CAWSAGQNQPQHF. Here the CDR3 DNA reads TGTGCCTGGAGTGCGGGACAGAATCAGCCCCAGCATTTT. The V and J genes are TRBV30 and TRBJ1-5, with TRBD1 matching 7 bases. Germline CDR1 GTSNPN, CDR2 SVGIG (reference sequence). This CDR3 contains 13 residues. The V segment lost 1 base and the J segment 4 bases; nucleotides outside the gene matches: 1.

This clone was seen just once. CDR3 region: CSVERSTEAFF. DNA of the CDR3: TGCAGCGTTGAACGGTCCACTGAAGCTTTCTTT. This sequence joins TRBV29-1 and TRBJ1-1; unclear D gene. CDR3 length: 11 amino acids. Deletions cut 2 bases from V and 4 bases from J, with 5 bases between. Germline CDR1 and CDR2: SQVTM and ANQGSEA. Full variable domain (missing parts from reference TRBV29-1 and TRBJ1-1): SAVISQKPSRDICQRGTSLTIQCQVDSQVTMMFWYRQQPGQSLTLIATANQGSEATYESGFVIDKFPISRPNLTFSTLTVSNMSPEDSSIYLCSVERSTEAFFGQGTRLTVV.

The gene calls are TRBV12-5 and TRBJ2-5, with a weak D call TRBD1 (5 bases). CDR3 length equals 14 residues. Trimming removed 6 bases from V and 4 bases from J, with 15 bases in between. Germline CDR1 reads LGHNT; CDR2 reads FRNRAP. The CDR3 DNA follows: TGTGCTAGTGGATTCGATGGGGCGAGAGAGACCCAGTACTTC. It yields the protein CASGFDGARETQYF.

This clone was counted between two and nine times. V usage is TRBV7-8 and J usage is TRBJ1-1, with D unclear. The CDR3 is made up of 15 amino acids. Germline V gene data show CDR1 as SGHVS and CDR2 as FQNEAQ. Trimming removed 4 bases from V and 0 bases from J, with 12 bases in between. CDR3 residues: CASSSKAIMNTEAFF. In DNA form, the CDR3 reads TGTGCCAGCAGCTCGAAAGCGATAATGAACACTGAAGCTTTCTTT. Full variable domain (remainder filled in from reference TRBV7-8 and TRBJ1-1): GAGVSQSPRYKVAKRGQDVALRCDPISGHVSLFWYQQALGQGPEFLTYFQNEAQLDKSGLPSDRFFAERPEGSVSTLKIQRTQQEDSAVYLCASSSKAIMNTEAFFGQGTRLTVV.

The J gene is TRBJ1-2, the V gene TRBV5-6; possible D gene TRBD1, 6 bases. This CDR3 comprises 15 residues. Trimming shortened V by 0 bases and J by 8 bases, and 17 bases separated the two germline ends. Germline CDR1 is SGHDT and CDR2 is YYEEEE. The CDR3 here is CASSLDQQGERGYTF. As DNA, the CDR3 is TGTGCCAGCAGCTTGGATCAACAGGGCGAGAGGGGCTACACCTTC. Looking up the rest from reference TRBV5-6 and TRBJ1-2 gives the full variable domain: DAGVTQSPTHLIKTRGQQVTLRCSPKSGHDTVSWYQQALGQGPQFIFQYYEEEERQRGNFPDRFSGHQFPNYSSELNVNALLLGDSALYLCASSLDQQGERGYTFGSGTRLTVV.

This chain joins TRBV4-1 and TRBJ2-5; the match to TRBD2 covers 7 bases. Germline trimming cut 4 bases from V and 5 bases from J; bases unmatched to any gene: 10. The CDR3 spans 15 residues. In germline, CDR1 is MGHRA, CDR2 YSYEKL. CDR3 DNA sequence: TGCGCCAGCAGCCCCCCGGGGCAGGGAGGGGAGACCCAGTACTTC. It yields the protein CASSPPGQGGETQYF.

This rearrangement joins TRBV11-2 to TRBJ1-2; TRBD1 agrees at 8 bases. J was trimmed by 3 bases and V by 5 bases; bases with no gene match: 5. This CDR3 comprises 14 residues. Per germline, CDR1 SGHAT and CDR2 FQNNGV. In DNA, the CDR3 is TGTGCCAGCAGCCTTGGACAGGGTGACTATGGCTACACCTTC. It is translated as CASSLGQGDYGYTF.

The chain uses TRBV2 and TRBJ1-2; TRBD1 matches at 7 bases. V was clipped by 6 bases and J by 5 bases; unmatched bases: 12. CDR1 and CDR2 (germline): SNHLY, FYNNEI. The CDR3 sequence is 15 residues long. CDR3 residues: CASRTMGQLFYGYTF. The DNA for the CDR3 is TGTGCCAGCAGGACAATGGGACAGTTATTTTATGGCTACACCTTC.

The V and J genes are TRBV5-1 and TRBJ2-3; D not certain. V shed 4 bases and J shed 2 bases, with 14 bases lying between them. CDR1 and CDR2 (germline): SGHRS, YFSETQ. The CDR3 is 15 amino acids. CDR3 bases: TGCGCCAGCAGCCTATCTAGTGATCCCACAGATACGCAGTATTTT. Amino acid sequence: CASSLSSDPTDTQYF.

V gene TRBV5-1 combines with J gene TRBJ2-7; no reliable D call. Germline CDR1 reads SGHRS; CDR2 reads YFSETQ. This CDR3 spans 13 amino acids. V shed 2 bases and J shed 1 base, with 7 bases lying between them. The CDR3 loop is CASSLTDSYEQYF. As DNA, the CDR3 is TGCGCCAGCAGCTTAACAGATTCCTACGAGCAGTACTTC.

The chain uses TRBV12-3 or TRBV12-4 and TRBJ1-2; D call uncertain. This CDR3 is 12 amino acids long. The V end lost 3 bases, the J end lost 0 bases, and 2 bases lay between the germline ends. Written as DNA, the CDR3 is TGTGCCAGCAGTTTCACTAACTATGGCTACACCTTC. Translation: CASSFTNYGYTF.

The chain links TRBV20-1 to TRBJ2-1, with TRBD2 matching over 8 bases. V lost 3 bases and J lost 4; bases outside the gene matches: 5. The CDR3 sequence is 14 residues long. Germline lookup yields CDR1 DFQATT and CDR2 SNEGSKA (reference sequence). CDR3 DNA sequence: TGCAGTGCTAGTGCGGTAGCGGGGTACAATGAGCAGTTCTTC. Encoded protein: CSASAVAGYNEQFF.

This clone showed up just once. V usage is TRBV7-9 and J usage is TRBJ1-5; D possibly corresponds to TRBD1 (6 bases). Germline V lookup: CDR1 SEHNR, CDR2 FQNEAQ (reference sequence). V gave up 1 base and J gave up 13 bases, with 32 bases separating them. The CDR3 sequence is 19 residues long. The CDR3 protein is CASSLELGAGEFPTSRQHF. The CDR3 DNA reads TGTGCCAGCAGCTTAGAACTGGGGGCGGGCGAGTTTCCCACCAGTCGGCAGCATTTT.

V gene TRBV7-2 combines with J gene TRBJ2-3; no clear D. V lost 5 bases, J lost 6 bases, and 6 bases lay in between. CDR1 is SGHTA, CDR2 FQGNSA, per germline. The CDR3 has 11 residues. In DNA form, the CDR3 reads TGTGCCAGCAGCCCACAGGATACGCAGTATTTT. Translated, it gives CASSPQDTQYF.

The rearrangement links TRBV27 to TRBJ2-3, with 8 bases aligning to TRBD2. V gave up 0 bases and J gave up 0 bases; unmatched junction bases: 5. The CDR3 length is 17 residues. From germline, CDR1 is MNHEY and CDR2 SMNVEV (reference sequence). CDR3 amino acids: CASSLSILAGSTDTQYF. The CDR3 DNA sequence: TGTGCCAGCAGTTTATCGATCCTAGCGGGCAGCACAGATACGCAGTATTTT.

The V and J genes are TRBV19 and TRBJ2-5; TRBD2 matches at 9 bases. The germline V gene encodes CDR1 LNHDA and CDR2 SQIVND (reference sequence). V dropped 7 bases and J dropped 9; count of bases not matched to a gene: 6. This CDR3 is built from 12 residues. CDR3: CASTLAGLPQYF. The DNA of the CDR3 is TGTGCCAGTACCCTAGCGGGATTGCCCCAGTACTTC.

V gene TRBV5-6 combines with J gene TRBJ2-3; 8 bases are a match to TRBD1. Trimming at V came to 7 bases and at J to 1 base, leaving 8 bases not matched to a gene. CDR1 and CDR2 (germline): SGHDT, YYEEEE. The CDR3 runs to 15 residues. For the CDR3, the DNA is TGTGCCAGCCTGGGTTCGGGACAGGGCACAGATACGCAGTATTTT. It translates to CASLGSGQGTDTQYF.